The 17 T cell receptor beta chains given below trace back to one sample, sequenced in a study of T-cell memory formation after mild COVID-19. TCRdb redid the calling of the 5' RACE reads with MiXCR, one entry per CDR3 protein. Among roughly 110,000 distinct CDR3 sequences listed, around 12% were seen once. Material: PBMCs or a T cell subset sorted from them (not recorded which). These receptors originate from an adult woman who had mild COVID-19 (a few samples of this study predate the infection). Cell type and time point are not known.

There are many counts of this clonotype. The chain carries TRBV12-3 or TRBV12-4 and TRBJ2-2; D remains unclear. The CDR3 is 12 residues long. With 6 bases removed from V and 8 bases from J, the gap between germline ends came to 10 bases. DNA for the CDR3: TGTGCCAGCAGCCCGTTAGTGGGGGAGCTGTTTTTT. It yields the protein CASSPLVGELFF.

This clonotype occurred a few times. The chain recombines TRBV7-9 with TRBJ2-1; no reliable D call. The V and J ends lost 1 base and 1 base respectively, with 8 bases between them. CDR3 length: 15 residues. In germline, CDR1 is SEHNR, CDR2 FQNEAQ (reference sequence). The CDR3 protein is CASSLVGVSYNEQFF. The DNA for the CDR3 is TGTGCCAGCAGCTTAGTTGGGGTATCCTACAATGAGCAGTTCTTC.

This clonotype was seen a handful of times. The rearrangement links TRBV15 to TRBJ1-1, with D unresolved. V lost 1 base to trimming and J lost 0 bases, with 3 bases between them. The CDR3 contains 13 residues. Germline V lookup: CDR1 LNHNV, CDR2 YYDKDF (reference sequence). DNA of the CDR3: TGTGCCACCAGCAGAGGTGTGAACACTGAAGCTTTCTTT. Translated: CATSRGVNTEAFF.

The chain links TRBV11-3 to TRBJ2-1, with a possible D match to TRBD2 (7 bases). Trimming left V 5 bases short and J 5 bases short, with 19 bases between. This CDR3 has 16 residues. Germline V gives CDR1 SGHNT, CDR2 YENEEA. The CDR3 sequence: CASSVWGLAVDNEQFF. The CDR3 nucleotides read TGTGCCAGCAGCGTTTGGGGGCTAGCGGTAGACAATGAGCAGTTCTTC.

This clonotype was seen ten or more times. V and J are TRBV5-1 and TRBJ2-7; D possibly corresponds to TRBD2 (6 bases). This CDR3 is 14 amino acids long. From germline, CDR1 is SGHRS and CDR2 YFSETQ. Deletions cut 0 bases from V and 4 bases from J, with 11 bases between. CDR3 protein: CASSLGAGPYEQYF. In nucleotides, the CDR3 is TGCGCCAGCAGCTTGGGAGCGGGCCCTTACGAGCAGTACTTC.

This clonotype was counted only a few times. The rearrangement links TRBV2 to TRBJ2-7; no firm D call. The CDR3 contains 12 residues. Trimming removed 1 base from V and 7 bases from J, with 8 bases in between. Germline V CDR1 and CDR2: SNHLY, FYNNEI. The CDR3, as DNA: TGTGCCAGCAGTGAAGTAGGGCAAGAGCAGTACTTC. Its translation is CASSEVGQEQYF.

CDR3 bases: TGTGCCAGCACCGCGGGGGGGCCCTACAATGAGCAGTTCTTC. This gives the protein CASTAGGPYNEQFF. The chain employs TRBV12-3 or TRBV12-4 and TRBJ2-1; 9 nucleotides agree with TRBD2. CDR3 length: 14 residues. Trimming took 7 bases from V and 2 from J; bases not matched to a gene: 3.

The table lists this clonotype with a few counts. The chain uses TRBV27 and TRBJ1-1; no clear D gene. V was clipped by 6 bases and J by 4 bases, with 9 bases between them. This CDR3 comprises 12 residues. CDR1 is MNHEY and CDR2 is SMNVEV in the germline V gene (reference sequence). The CDR3 is CASRKGITEAFF. The CDR3 bases are TGTGCCAGCAGAAAGGGTATCACTGAAGCTTTCTTT.

This clonotype was counted a few times. The genes are TRBV9 and TRBJ2-3; 8 nucleotides line up with TRBD2. The CDR3 sequence is 15 residues long. The ends lost 3 bases at V and 0 bases at J; junction bases unmatched: 3. Germline V gives CDR1 SGDLS, CDR2 YYNGEE. The CDR3 sequence is CASSASGLSTDTQYF. CDR3 coding DNA: TGTGCCAGCAGCGCTAGCGGGCTAAGCACAGATACGCAGTATTTT.

V usage is TRBV19 and J usage is TRBJ2-1, with D possibly being TRBD1 (5 bases). Germline-derived CDR1 and CDR2 are LNHDA and SQIVND (reference sequence). Deletions cut 3 bases from V and 8 bases from J, with 14 bases between. This CDR3 spans 14 amino acids. The CDR3: CASSMSGSGDEQFF. CDR3 sequence (DNA): TGTGCCAGTAGTATGTCAGGGTCTGGCGATGAGCAGTTCTTC.

This rearrangement joins TRBV19 to TRBJ2-7; D may be TRBD1 or TRBD2 (5 bases each). V was trimmed by 11 bases and J by 3 bases, leaving 20 bases between them. The CDR3 has 14 residues. CDR1 is LNHDA and CDR2 is SQIVND in the germline V gene (reference sequence). As DNA, the CDR3 is TGTGCCTCAAAACCTTCGGGACGGAACTACGAGCAGTACTTC. Translated, it gives CASKPSGRNYEQYF.

This clonotype was seen ten or more times. This chain connects TRBV6-5 to TRBJ2-1; TRBD1 matches at 9 bases. The J segment lost 3 bases and the V segment lost 5 bases, leaving 2 bases of the junction unmatched. This CDR3 is 14 amino acids long. Germline V gene lookup returns CDR1 MNHEY and CDR2 SVGAGI. The CDR3 coding sequence is TGTGCCAGCAGTACGACAGGGGGCTACAATGAGCAGTTCTTC. Amino acids: CASSTTGGYNEQFF.

The gene calls are TRBV6-2 or TRBV6-3 and TRBJ2-6; D uncertain. V was trimmed by 7 bases and J by 0 bases, leaving 16 bases between them. This CDR3 has 17 residues. Per germline, CDR1 MNHEY and CDR2 SVGEGT. The CDR3 spells CASNFPRLDSGANVLTF. The CDR3 nucleotides read TGTGCCAGCAATTTTCCACGGTTGGACTCTGGGGCCAACGTCCTGACTTTC.

This clonotype has more than one count but fewer than ten. The CDR3 nucleotides are TGTGCCAGCAGTCCCCTCGTTGGGGCAGGGTATTACAATGAGCAGTTCTTC. Amino acids: CASSPLVGAGYYNEQFF. The chain carries TRBV2 and TRBJ2-1; perhaps TRBD1 as D (5 bases). The length of the CDR3 is 17 residues. CDR1 is SNHLY and CDR2 is FYNNEI in the germline V gene. V was clipped by 5 bases and J by 4 bases, with 21 bases between them.

The rearrangement links TRBV14 to TRBJ1-2; D not certain. V dropped 0 bases and J dropped 6 bases, with 11 bases sitting between them. The CDR3 is 14 residues long. The germline V gene encodes CDR1 SGHDN and CDR2 FVKESK. This chain's CDR3 is CASSQEYLFHGYTF. The CDR3 DNA reads TGTGCCAGCAGCCAAGAATATCTTTTTCATGGCTACACCTTC.

The sample holds many counts of this clonotype. The gene calls are TRBV7-2 and TRBJ2-1; D unclear. There are 16 residues in the CDR3. Trimming took off 5 bases at V and 0 bases at J, with 14 bases between the two ends. Looked up from germline, CDR1 is SGHTA and CDR2 is FQGNSA. This chain's CDR3 is CASSLYLSSSYNEQFF. In DNA form, the CDR3 reads TGTGCCAGCAGCCTATACTTGTCGAGCTCCTACAATGAGCAGTTCTTC.

The CDR3 sequence is CASSLGGQGAAEQYF. The CDR3 DNA sequence: TGTGCCAGCAGCTTAGGCGGACAGGGGGCGGCCGAGCAGTACTTC. The J gene is TRBJ2-7, the V gene TRBV7-9; 11 bases are shared with TRBD1. The CDR3 has 15 residues. The V gene's germline CDR1 is SEHNR and CDR2 FQNEAQ (reference sequence). The V gene end was trimmed by 1 base and the J gene end by 6 bases; junction bases not matched to a gene: 5.